Below, 9 T cell receptor beta chains from the same sample are listed, as sequenced in a study of CD8+ T cells in alopecia areata (dated by TCRdb to 2016 to 2019). Library preparation used the immunoSEQ multiplex PCR assay. For TCR sequencing, RNA was extracted from every sample and reverse transcribed into cDNA to serve as template. As stored in TCRdb, this immuneACCESS dataset retains in-frame rearrangements with V and J assigned. A fraction of the clones does not appear; measured against another copy, unresolved V genes explain less than half of the discrepancy, and the remainder lacks a known reason. Present in this sample are around 190,000 clones, around three fifths of which were seen just once. The top ten clones comprise 4.9% of the sample. Sequenced material: CD8+ T cells sorted from blood. The source of these receptors is a human donor in good health.

This rearrangement joins TRBV25-1 to TRBJ1-1, with D unresolved. Germline CDR1 is MGHDK and CDR2 is SYGVNS. The CDR3 totals 13 residues. V was shortened by 2 bases and J by 0 bases, with 4 bases between the two germline ends. CDR3 sequence: CASSEQVNTEAFF. CDR3 DNA: TGTGCCAGCAGTGAACAGGTGAACACTGAAGCTTTCTTT.

CDR3 loop: CSATASYEQYF. The CDR3, as DNA: TGCAGCGCCACAGCTAGCTACGAGCAGTACTTC. The chain recombines TRBV29-1 with TRBJ2-7; D is ambiguous. The CDR3 spans 11 residues. Germline CDR1 and CDR2: SQVTM and ANQGSEA. Trimming cost V 7 bases and J 3 bases, with 10 bases left between them.

The chain has TRBV9 and TRBJ2-2; D uncertain. This CDR3 contains 14 residues. The V gene's germline CDR1 is SGDLS and CDR2 YYNGEE. The V gene lost 0 bases and the J gene lost 4 bases, with 7 bases spanning the gap. The CDR3 loop reads CASSVEPLTGELFF. Here the CDR3 DNA reads TGTGCCAGCAGCGTAGAACCGCTCACCGGGGAGCTGTTTTTT.

This clone was counted once. The chain recombines TRBV5-6 with TRBJ2-1; the D gene is possibly TRBD1 (6 bases). The V and J ends lost 5 bases and 0 bases respectively, with 12 bases between them. The CDR3 length is 15 residues. Germline CDR1 reads SGHDT; CDR2 reads YYEEEE. CDR3 sequence reads: CASSFTGSSYNEQFF. In DNA form, the CDR3 reads TGTGCCAGCAGTTTTACAGGGAGCTCCTACAATGAGCAGTTCTTC. Full variable domain (outside the CDR3, taken from reference TRBV5-6 and TRBJ2-1): DAGVTQSPTHLIKTRGQQVTLRCSPKSGHDTVSWYQQALGQGPQFIFQYYEEEERQRGNFPDRFSGHQFPNYSSELNVNALLLGDSALYLCASSFTGSSYNEQFFGPGTRLTVL.

The V call is TRBV13, the J call TRBJ1-6, with D possibly TRBD1 on 5 matching bases. Germline CDR1 reads PRHDT; CDR2 reads FYEKMQ (reference sequence). This CDR3 is 14 amino acids long. V gave up 5 bases and J gave up 10 bases, with 15 bases separating them. CDR3 nucleotide sequence: TGTGCCAGCAGCGCGGGACTCCGAGGATCACCCCTCCACTTT. Encoded protein: CASSAGLRGSPLHF.

The chain has TRBV6-5 and TRBJ1-5; D remains ambiguous. The germline V and J ends were trimmed by 2 bases and 1 base, with 6 bases remaining between them. This CDR3 has 14 amino acids. Germline V gene lookup returns CDR1 MNHEY and CDR2 SVGAGI. The CDR3 here is CASSYSASNQPQHF. The CDR3 DNA reads TGTGCCAGCAGTTACAGCGCGAGCAATCAGCCCCAGCATTTT.

The chain uses TRBV15 and TRBJ2-7; 9 bases line up with TRBD1. V shed 0 bases and J 5 bases; nucleotides not matched to a gene: 8. Germline-derived CDR1 and CDR2 are LNHNV and YYDKDF (reference sequence). The CDR3 totals 16 residues. The CDR3 DNA follows: TGTGCCACCAGCAGAGATGGGAGGACAGGGGCCCACGAGCAGTACTTC. Translated, it gives CATSRDGRTGAHEQYF.

This clone has only a few counts. The V and J genes are TRBV5-4 and TRBJ1-1, with D perhaps TRBD1 (6 bases). V gave up 1 base and J gave up 1 base, with 8 bases separating them. This CDR3 spans 14 amino acids. CDR1 is SGHNT and CDR2 is YYREEE in the germline V gene (reference sequence). The CDR3 bases are TGTGCCAGCAGCTTGAGGGGGGGGAACACTGAAGCTTTCTTT. Its protein product is CASSLRGGNTEAFF.

The V and J genes are TRBV5-6 and TRBJ2-3; D might be TRBD2 (5 bases). Trimming removed 0 bases from V and 3 bases from J, with 5 bases in between. The CDR3 spans 13 residues. Looked up from germline, CDR1 is SGHDT and CDR2 is YYEEEE. The CDR3 here is CASSLAGTDTQYF. The CDR3 DNA follows: TGTGCCAGCAGCTTGGCGGGGACAGATACGCAGTATTTT.